This TCR beta chain stems from a study of blood T cell repertoires in COVID-19. CDR3 length: 15 amino acids. The junction had 6 bases not matched to a gene; V was cut back by 4 bases and J by 4 bases. The germline gives CDR1 WSHSY, CDR2 SAAADI. The repertoire was sequenced with immunoSEQ multiplex PCR; TCRdb's copy has only in-frame clones and lacks some. Of fewer than 250,000 clones listed, 65% to 85% are singletons. The sequencing sample was made of PBMCs or T cells enriched from blood (not recorded which). The V gene is TRBV10-2, the J gene TRBJ2-2; 7 bases match TRBD1. The sequence was obtained from a woman under 40 who had recovered from COVID-19. CDR3 protein: CASSGDSRGTGELFF. The CDR3, as DNA: TGCGCCAGCAGTGGGGACAGTCGGGGCACCGGGGAGCTGTTTTTT.